This entry describes one TCR beta chain. Its antigen is not yet known. It has no much larger one-base neighbor in the sample; base qualities were not kept. V is clipped by 3 bases and J by 2 bases, and the sequence between their germline boundaries is 17 bases long. Via the germline V gene, CDR1 is ENHRY and CDR2 SYGVKD. The CDR3 holds 16 amino acids from the cysteine to the phenylalanine. Kept here is only the CDR3 DNA, which spans 48 bases and is read in frame from base 1. TCRbeta CDR3 regions were amplified from genomic DNA using the immunoSEQ Assay, a bias-controlled multiplex PCR. From the authors' description of their analysis: Nucleated cell counts per sample were estimated from amplification of reference gene primers within the assay. To quantify the absolute abundance of each unique TCRbeta CDR3 rearrangement, sequence reads were collapsed and filtered. For each sample, productive Simpson clonality was calculated by taking the square root of Simpson's diversity index across productive rearrangements. TCRdb took this table from immuneACCESS and kept in-frame rearrangements with V and J called. Such tables lack part of the clones; where checked against another copy, unresolved V genes explain under half of the gap, and the rest is unexplained. That table gives V, J and clone size, and the DNA gave D and trimming. Within this sample are approximately 300,000 clones, with 70% to 90% of them counted one time only. Less than 6% of the sample is taken by the ten largest.

This sample was taken from a study of blood T cell repertoires in COVID-19 (TCRdb year 2020). Turning to the overall study: Samples covering the acute and convalescent phases of COVID-19 were provided by collaborators in the United States, Italy and Spain. Nearly every sample came with metadata listing a de-identified subject ID, COVID-19 status, age in years and sex. The dataset comprised deeply sampled blood TCRbeta repertoires from subjects exposed to, actively infected with, or recovered from COVID-19. The material from the prospective study consisted of cDNA or gDNA derived from T cells, B-cell-depleted T cells, or PBMCs. HLA class I and class II types, where available, came from metadata supplied by the sample provider rather than from assay-based typing. Samples were obtained from the ongoing ImmuneRACE study (first 160 participants) and from approximately 1,200 subjects provided by 6 global collaborators. A freely available public database, intended as a resource for researchers studying the immune response to SARS-CoV-2, is where the repertoires were released. The research as a whole found: The amount of clinical and demographic metadata varied by source and participant and was provided uncurated.

Participants in the prospective study were aged roughly 18 to 100 years, lived in under 30 United States geographic areas, and enrolled through a virtual design. To assign participants to cohorts, the prospective study relied on clinical history that participants themselves reported in a screening survey and a study questionnaire. Recovered participants in ImmuneRACE Cohort 3 were defined as having two consecutive negative NP/OP PCR tests, clearance from a healthcare professional, or resolution of symptoms. In the prospective study, whole blood, serum and a nasopharyngeal or oropharyngeal swab were collected from each participant by mobile phlebotomists. Over a roughly 2-month period, participants in the prospective study had the option of providing additional blood draws and questionnaires. Blood samples from the prospective study were shipped frozen or at room temperature prior to DNA extraction.

Source material: PBMCs or T cells enriched from blood (not recorded which). The TCR was taken from a woman aged 25 to 39 who had recovered from COVID-19. The receptor chain draws on TRBV10-3 and TRBJ2-7; no confident D gene assignment can be made. The sequence in DNA is TGTGCCATCAGTGAAGATCCGTTCTTGGGCGCCTACGAGCAGTACTTC. Its product reads: CAISEDPFLGAYEQYF.